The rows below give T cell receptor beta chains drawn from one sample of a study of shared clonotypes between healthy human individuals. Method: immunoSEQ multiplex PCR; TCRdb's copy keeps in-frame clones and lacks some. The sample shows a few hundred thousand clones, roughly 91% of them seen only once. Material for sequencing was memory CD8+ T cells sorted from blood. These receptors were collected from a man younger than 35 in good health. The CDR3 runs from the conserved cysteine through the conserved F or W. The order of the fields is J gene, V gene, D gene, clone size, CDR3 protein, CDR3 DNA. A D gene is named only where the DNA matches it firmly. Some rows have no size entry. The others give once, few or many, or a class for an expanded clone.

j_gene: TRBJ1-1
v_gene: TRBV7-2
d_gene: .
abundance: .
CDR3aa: CASSSATDNTEAFF
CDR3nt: TGTGCCAGCAGCTCCGCGACAGATAACACTGAAGCTTTCTTT

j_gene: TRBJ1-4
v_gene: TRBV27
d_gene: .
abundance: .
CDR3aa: CASSPLQSGEKLFF
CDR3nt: TGTGCCAGCAGCCCCTTGCAATCCGGGGAAAAACTGTTTTTT

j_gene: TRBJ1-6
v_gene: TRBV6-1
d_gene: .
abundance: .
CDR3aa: CASSALRGVRGSPLHF
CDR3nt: TGTGCCAGCAGTGCCCTACGTGGGGTAAGGGGGTCACCCCTCCACTTT

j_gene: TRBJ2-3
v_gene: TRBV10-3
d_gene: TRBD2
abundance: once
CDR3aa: CAISESASGRTDTQYF
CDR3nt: TGTGCCATCAGTGAGTCGGCTAGCGGGAGAACAGATACGCAGTATTTT

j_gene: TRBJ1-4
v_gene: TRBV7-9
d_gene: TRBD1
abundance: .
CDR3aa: CASSRRDRVLREKLFF
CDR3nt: TGTGCCAGCAGCCGCCGGGACAGGGTTTTAAGGGAAAAACTGTTTTTT

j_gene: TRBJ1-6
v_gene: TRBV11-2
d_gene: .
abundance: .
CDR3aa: CASSEGVVSSYNSPLHF
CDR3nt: TGTGCCAGCAGCGAAGGGGTTGTGAGCTCCTATAATTCACCCCTCCACTTT

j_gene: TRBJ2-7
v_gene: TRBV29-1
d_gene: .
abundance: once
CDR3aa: CNSARDPSDF
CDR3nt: TGCAACTCCGCTAGGGACCCCAGCGACTTC

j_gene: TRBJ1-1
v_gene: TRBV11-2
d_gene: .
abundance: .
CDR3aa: CASSLSTGHNTEAFF
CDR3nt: TGTGCCAGCAGCCTCAGCACGGGACATAACACTGAAGCTTTCTTT

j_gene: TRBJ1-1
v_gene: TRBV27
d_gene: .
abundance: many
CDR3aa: CASSPRTVQMNTEAFF
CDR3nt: TGTGCCAGCAGTCCCCGGACGGTACAAATGAACACTGAAGCTTTCTTT

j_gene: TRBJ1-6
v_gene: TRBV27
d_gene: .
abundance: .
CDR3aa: CASTQSGEYSPLHF
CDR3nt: TGTGCCAGCACCCAATCAGGGGAATACTCACCCCTCCACTTT

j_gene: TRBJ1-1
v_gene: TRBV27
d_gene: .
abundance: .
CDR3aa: CASSPQGANEAFF
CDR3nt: TGTGCCAGCAGCCCTCAGGGAGCCAACGAAGCTTTCTTT

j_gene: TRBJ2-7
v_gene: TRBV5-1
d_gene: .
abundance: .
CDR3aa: CASRWTDLSPYEQYF
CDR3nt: TGCGCCAGCAGGTGGACGGACCTTTCTCCCTACGAGCAGTACTTC

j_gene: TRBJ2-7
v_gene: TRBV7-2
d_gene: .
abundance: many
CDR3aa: CASSLDGGSYEQYF
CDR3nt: TGTGCCAGCAGCTTGGATGGGGGATCCTACGAGCAGTACTTC

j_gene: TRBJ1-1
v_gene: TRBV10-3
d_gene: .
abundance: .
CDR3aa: CAIRDNANTEAFF
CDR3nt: TGTGCCATAAGGGACAATGCGAACACTGAAGCTTTCTTT

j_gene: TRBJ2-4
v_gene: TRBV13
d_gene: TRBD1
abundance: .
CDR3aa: CASSPPGQGYLQYF
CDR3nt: TGTGCCAGCAGCCCTCCCGGACAGGGATATCTTCAGTACTTC

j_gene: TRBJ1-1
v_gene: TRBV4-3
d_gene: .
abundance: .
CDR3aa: CASSQGGLIGMNTEAFF
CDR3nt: TGCGCCAGCAGCCAAGGGGGTCTAATAGGGATGAACACTGAAGCTTTCTTT

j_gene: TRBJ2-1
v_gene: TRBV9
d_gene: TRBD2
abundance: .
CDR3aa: CASSVTSDNYNEQFF
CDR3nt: TGTGCCAGCAGCGTTACTAGCGACAACTACAATGAGCAGTTCTTC

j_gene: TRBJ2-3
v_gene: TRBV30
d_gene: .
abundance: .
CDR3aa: CAWSVESTDTQYF
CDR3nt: TGTGCCTGGAGCGTTGAAAGCACAGATACGCAGTATTTT

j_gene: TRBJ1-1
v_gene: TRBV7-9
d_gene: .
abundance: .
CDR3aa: CASSPGGNTEAFF
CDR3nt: TGTGCCAGCAGCCCGGGGGGCAACACTGAAGCTTTCTTT

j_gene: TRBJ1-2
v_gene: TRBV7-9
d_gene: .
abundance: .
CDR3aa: CASSEGVGYTF
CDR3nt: TGTGCCAGCAGCGAGGGGGTTGGCTACACCTTC

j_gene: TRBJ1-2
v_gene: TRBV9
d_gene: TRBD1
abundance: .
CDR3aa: CASKPGTGSYGYTF
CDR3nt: TGTGCCAGCAAACCCGGGACAGGGAGCTATGGCTACACCTTC

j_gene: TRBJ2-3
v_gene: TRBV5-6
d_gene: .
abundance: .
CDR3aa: CASSLGSVTDTQYF
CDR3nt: TGTGCCAGCAGCTTGGGGTCCGTCACAGATACGCAGTATTTT

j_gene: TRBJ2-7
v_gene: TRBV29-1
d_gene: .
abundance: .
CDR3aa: CSVEELGSGYEQYF
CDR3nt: TGCAGCGTTGAAGAACTGGGTTCCGGATACGAGCAGTACTTC

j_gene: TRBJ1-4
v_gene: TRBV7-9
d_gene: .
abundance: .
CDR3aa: CASSSRDPNEKLFF
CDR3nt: TGTGCCAGCAGCTCCAGGGATCCTAATGAAAAACTGTTTTTT

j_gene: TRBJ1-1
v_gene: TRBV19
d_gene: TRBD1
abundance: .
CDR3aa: CASRPLRDRGMNTEAFF
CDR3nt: TGTGCCAGTAGGCCCCTCCGGGACAGGGGGATGAACACTGAAGCTTTCTTT

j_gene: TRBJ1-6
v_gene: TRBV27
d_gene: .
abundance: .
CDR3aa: CASSSVRERPYNSPLHF
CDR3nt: TGTGCCAGCAGTTCCGTCAGGGAGAGGCCCTATAATTCACCCCTCCACTTT

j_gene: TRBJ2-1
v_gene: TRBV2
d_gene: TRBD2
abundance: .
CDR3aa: CASSERLAGSNEQFF
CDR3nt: TGTGCCAGCAGTGAAAGGCTAGCGGGATCAAATGAGCAGTTCTTC

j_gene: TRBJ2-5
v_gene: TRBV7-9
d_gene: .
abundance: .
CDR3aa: CASSLSRTSQETQYF
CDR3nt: TGTGCCAGCAGCTTATCCCGGACAAGCCAAGAGACCCAGTACTTC

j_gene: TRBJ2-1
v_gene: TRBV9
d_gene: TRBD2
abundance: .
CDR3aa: CASSAPTDAGGPDNEQFF
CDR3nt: TGTGCCAGCAGCGCCCCGACGGACGCGGGAGGGCCGGATAATGAGCAGTTCTTC

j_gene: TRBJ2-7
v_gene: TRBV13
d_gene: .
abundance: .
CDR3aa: CASSLGRGTYEQYF
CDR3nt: TGTGCCAGCAGCTTAGGGAGAGGAACCTACGAGCAGTACTTC

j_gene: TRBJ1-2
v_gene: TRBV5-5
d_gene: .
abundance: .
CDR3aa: CASSLRQWLVYGYTF
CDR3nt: TGTGCCAGCAGCTTGAGGCAGTGGTTGGTTTATGGCTACACCTTC

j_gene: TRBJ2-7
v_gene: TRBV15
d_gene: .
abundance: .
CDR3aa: CATGSWSEQYF
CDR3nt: TGTGCCACTGGCAGTTGGAGCGAGCAGTACTTC

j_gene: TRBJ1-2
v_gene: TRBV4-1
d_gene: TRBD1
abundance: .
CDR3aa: CASSQGDRVSANYGYTF
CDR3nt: TGCGCCAGCAGCCAAGGGGACAGGGTCTCAGCTAACTATGGCTACACCTTC

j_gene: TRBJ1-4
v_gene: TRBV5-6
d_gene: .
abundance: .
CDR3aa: CASSGPGGEKLFF
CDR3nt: TGTGCCAGCAGCGGCCCCGGAGGGGAAAAACTGTTTTTT

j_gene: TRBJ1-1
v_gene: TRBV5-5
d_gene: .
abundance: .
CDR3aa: CASSLWDRNTEAFF
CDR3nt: TGTGCCAGCAGCTTGTGGGACCGGAACACTGAAGCTTTCTTT

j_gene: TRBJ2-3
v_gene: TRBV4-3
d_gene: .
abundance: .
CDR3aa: CASSQEVPGSSTDTQYF
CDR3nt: TGCGCCAGCAGCCAAGAGGTTCCCGGGAGTAGCACAGATACGCAGTATTTT

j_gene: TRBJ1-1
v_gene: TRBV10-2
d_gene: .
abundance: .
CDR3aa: CASSEGTVAAFF
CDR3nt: TGCGCCAGCAGTGAGGGAACGGTGGCAGCTTTCTTT

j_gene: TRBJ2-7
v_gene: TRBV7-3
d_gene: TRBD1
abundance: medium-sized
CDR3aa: CASSLSLTGEQYF
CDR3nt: TGTGCCAGCAGCTTATCCTTGACAGGGGAGCAGTACTTC

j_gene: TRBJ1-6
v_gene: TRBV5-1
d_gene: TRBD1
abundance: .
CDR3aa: CASSTINSGQGDYPSSYNSPLHF
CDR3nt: TGCGCCAGCAGTACTATTAATTCGGGACAGGGCGATTACCCATCCTCCTATAATTCACCCCTCCACTTT

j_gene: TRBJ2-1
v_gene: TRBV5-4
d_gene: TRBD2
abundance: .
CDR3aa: CASTLRDPRITSGIYNEQFF
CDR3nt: TGTGCCAGCACCTTACGGGACCCGCGCATAACTAGCGGGATCTACAATGAGCAGTTCTTC

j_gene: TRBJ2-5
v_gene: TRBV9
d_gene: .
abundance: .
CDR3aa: CASSVDPDLGQETQYF
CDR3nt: TGTGCCAGCAGCGTAGACCCGGACCTCGGCCAAGAGACCCAGTACTTC

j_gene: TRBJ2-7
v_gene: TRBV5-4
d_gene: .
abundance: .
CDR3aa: CASSLADYEQYF
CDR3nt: TGTGCCAGCAGCTTGGCGGACTACGAGCAGTACTTC

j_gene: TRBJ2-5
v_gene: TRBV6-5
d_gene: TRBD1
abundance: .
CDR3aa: CASSLGTGLQETQYF
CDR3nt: TGTGCCAGCAGCCTTGGGACAGGCTTACAAGAGACCCAGTACTTC

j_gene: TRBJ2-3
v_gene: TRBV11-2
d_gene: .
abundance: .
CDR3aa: CASSLFTPSGARF
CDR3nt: TGTGCCAGCAGCTTATTTACTCCGTCGGGAGCAAGATTT

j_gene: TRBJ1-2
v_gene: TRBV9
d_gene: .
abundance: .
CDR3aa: CASSVGLRYTF
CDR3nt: TGTGCCAGCAGCGTAGGTTTACGCTACACCTTC

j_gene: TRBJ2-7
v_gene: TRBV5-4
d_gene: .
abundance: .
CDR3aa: CASSYGQGTYEQYF
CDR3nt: TGTGCCAGCAGCTACGGCCAGGGAACCTACGAGCAGTACTTC

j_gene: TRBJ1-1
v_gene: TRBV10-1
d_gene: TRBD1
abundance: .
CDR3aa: CASSPGTGTEAFF
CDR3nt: TGCGCCAGCAGCCCGGGGACAGGGACTGAAGCTTTCTTT

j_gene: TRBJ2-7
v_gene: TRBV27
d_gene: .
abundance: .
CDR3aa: CASSTRAHYEQYF
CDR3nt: TGTGCCAGCAGTACCCGCGCCCACTACGAGCAGTACTTC

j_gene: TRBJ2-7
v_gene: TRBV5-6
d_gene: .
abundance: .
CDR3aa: CASSGGLGRMDEQYF
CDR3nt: TGTGCCAGCAGCGGAGGACTGGGACGGATGGACGAGCAGTACTTC

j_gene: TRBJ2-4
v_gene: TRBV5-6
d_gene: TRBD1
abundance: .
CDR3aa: CASSFTGVGGKNIQYF
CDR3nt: TGTGCCAGCAGCTTTACAGGGGTAGGGGGCAAAAACATTCAGTACTTC

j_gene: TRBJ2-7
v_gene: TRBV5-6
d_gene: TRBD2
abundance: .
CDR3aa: CASSPLAGGPQEQYF
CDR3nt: TGTGCCAGCAGCCCCCTCGCGGGGGGGCCGCAAGAGCAGTACTTC

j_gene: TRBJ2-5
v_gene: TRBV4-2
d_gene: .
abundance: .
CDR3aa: CASSQEILVIQETQYF
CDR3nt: TGTGCCAGCAGCCAAGAAATATTGGTGATCCAAGAGACCCAGTACTTC